This T cell receptor (beta chain) was found in a study of T cell responses to AZD1222 COVID-19 vaccine. Study-wide results and caveats: Within unmutated variant regions lay the reported targets of nearly half of spike-specific TCRs.

About this clone itself: As yet, its antigen is unknown.

TCRdb's copy holds only in-frame clones and misses some; the assay was immunoSEQ multiplex PCR. The table records nearly 110,000 clones, less than 95% of them present only once. The sequence derives from an adult who received the AZD1222 COVID-19 vaccine. Specimen: peripheral blood, collected 28 days after the second AZD1222 dose.

CDR3 region: CAISESGQGNSPLHF. As DNA, the CDR3 is TGTGCCATCAGTGAGTCTGGGCAGGGGAATTCACCCCTCCACTTT. This rearrangement joins TRBV10-3 to TRBJ1-6, with D possibly matching TRBD1 (6 bases). The CDR3 loop spans 15 amino acids. Germline V gene sequence: CDR1 ENHRY, CDR2 SYGVKD. V was clipped by 0 bases and J by 7 bases, with 10 bases between them.